These 6 T cell receptor beta chains were all obtained from the same sample, sequenced in a study of T cells after yellow fever vaccination. TCRdb re-derived calls from the 5' RACE reads in MiXCR, one entry per CDR3 protein. The data show about 150,000 distinct CDR3 sequences, 6.6% seen once. The sample in question was CD4+ T cells sorted from PBMCs, obtained 10 days after the yellow fever booster vaccination. These receptors were collected from a young man who received the YFV17D yellow fever vaccine.

The rearrangement uses TRBV30 and TRBJ2-5, with D perhaps TRBD1 (8 bases). The CDR3 extends over 15 amino acids. Trimming stripped 1 base from V and 4 bases from J, with 16 bases between. From germline, CDR1 is GTSNPN and CDR2 SVGIG (reference sequence). The CDR3 spells CAWSDTGGARETQYF. CDR3 bases: TGTGCCTGGAGTGACACAGGGGGGGCACGAGAGACCCAGTACTTC.

The chain employs TRBV5-6 and TRBJ1-1, with D hard to call. The germline V gene encodes CDR1 SGHDT and CDR2 YYEEEE. This CDR3 spans 14 amino acids. V was pared by 1 base and J by 1 base, with 8 bases between. CDR3 bases: TGTGCCAGCAGCTTGAGCTTGGAGAACACTGAAGCTTTCTTT. Amino acids: CASSLSLENTEAFF.

This clonotype was seen many times. The V gene is TRBV5-1, the J gene TRBJ2-1; 9 positions match TRBD1. The J segment lost 7 bases and the V segment lost 0 bases, leaving 5 bases of the junction unmatched. Germline V lookup: CDR1 SGHRS, CDR2 YFSETQ. The CDR3 is 15 amino acids. The CDR3 DNA follows: TGCGCCAGCAGCTTGGGTGGGACAGGGATTAATGAGCAGTTCTTC. The encoded protein is CASSLGGTGINEQFF. Complete variable domain (other parts from reference TRBV5-1 and TRBJ2-1): KAGVTQTPRYLIKTRGQQVTLSCSPISGHRSVSWYQQTPGQGLQFLFEYFSETQRNKGNFPGRFSGRQFSNSRSEMNVSTLELGDSALYLCASSLGGTGINEQFFGPGTRLTVL.

About this clonotype: This may stem from a read error, because a much larger clone lies one nucleotide away. The conserved closing phenylalanine or tryptophan is absent in this CDR3, likely reflecting a read error. CDR3 sequence (DNA): TGCGCCAGCAGCTTCAGGCTAGCCTCCTACAATGAGCAGTTCCTC. Its protein is CASSFRLASYNEQFL. The chain links TRBV5-1 to TRBJ2-1; D might be TRBD2 (5 bases). The V and J ends lost 2 bases and 0 bases respectively, with 9 bases between them. Germline-derived CDR1 and CDR2 are SGHRS and YFSETQ. There are 15 residues in the CDR3.

Concerning this clonotype itself: This sequence may be a read error, since a much larger clone differs from it by one base. It is likely a read error, because the conserved phenylalanine at the end of the CDR3 is missing. This chain links TRBV5-1 with TRBJ2-1, with TRBD1 matching over 7 bases. This CDR3 spans 15 amino acids. The ends lost 3 bases at V and 3 bases at J; junction bases unmatched: 6. Germline lookup yields CDR1 SGHRS and CDR2 YFSETQ. CDR3 amino acids: CASSSLTGLYNEQFS. CDR3 sequence (DNA): TGCGCCAGCAGCTCGCTGACAGGGCTCTACAATGAGCAGTTCTCC.

This clonotype was observed at least ten times. The gene calls are TRBV12-3 or TRBV12-4 and TRBJ2-3, with D possibly called TRBD1 or TRBD2 (6 bases each). The CDR3 is 16 residues long. V lost 6 bases to trimming and J lost 4 bases, with 20 bases between them. The CDR3 DNA reads as TGTGCCAGCAGCAGCTCGATCGGGGGCGGGTCAGATACGCAGTATTTT. This encodes CASSSSIGGGSDTQYF.